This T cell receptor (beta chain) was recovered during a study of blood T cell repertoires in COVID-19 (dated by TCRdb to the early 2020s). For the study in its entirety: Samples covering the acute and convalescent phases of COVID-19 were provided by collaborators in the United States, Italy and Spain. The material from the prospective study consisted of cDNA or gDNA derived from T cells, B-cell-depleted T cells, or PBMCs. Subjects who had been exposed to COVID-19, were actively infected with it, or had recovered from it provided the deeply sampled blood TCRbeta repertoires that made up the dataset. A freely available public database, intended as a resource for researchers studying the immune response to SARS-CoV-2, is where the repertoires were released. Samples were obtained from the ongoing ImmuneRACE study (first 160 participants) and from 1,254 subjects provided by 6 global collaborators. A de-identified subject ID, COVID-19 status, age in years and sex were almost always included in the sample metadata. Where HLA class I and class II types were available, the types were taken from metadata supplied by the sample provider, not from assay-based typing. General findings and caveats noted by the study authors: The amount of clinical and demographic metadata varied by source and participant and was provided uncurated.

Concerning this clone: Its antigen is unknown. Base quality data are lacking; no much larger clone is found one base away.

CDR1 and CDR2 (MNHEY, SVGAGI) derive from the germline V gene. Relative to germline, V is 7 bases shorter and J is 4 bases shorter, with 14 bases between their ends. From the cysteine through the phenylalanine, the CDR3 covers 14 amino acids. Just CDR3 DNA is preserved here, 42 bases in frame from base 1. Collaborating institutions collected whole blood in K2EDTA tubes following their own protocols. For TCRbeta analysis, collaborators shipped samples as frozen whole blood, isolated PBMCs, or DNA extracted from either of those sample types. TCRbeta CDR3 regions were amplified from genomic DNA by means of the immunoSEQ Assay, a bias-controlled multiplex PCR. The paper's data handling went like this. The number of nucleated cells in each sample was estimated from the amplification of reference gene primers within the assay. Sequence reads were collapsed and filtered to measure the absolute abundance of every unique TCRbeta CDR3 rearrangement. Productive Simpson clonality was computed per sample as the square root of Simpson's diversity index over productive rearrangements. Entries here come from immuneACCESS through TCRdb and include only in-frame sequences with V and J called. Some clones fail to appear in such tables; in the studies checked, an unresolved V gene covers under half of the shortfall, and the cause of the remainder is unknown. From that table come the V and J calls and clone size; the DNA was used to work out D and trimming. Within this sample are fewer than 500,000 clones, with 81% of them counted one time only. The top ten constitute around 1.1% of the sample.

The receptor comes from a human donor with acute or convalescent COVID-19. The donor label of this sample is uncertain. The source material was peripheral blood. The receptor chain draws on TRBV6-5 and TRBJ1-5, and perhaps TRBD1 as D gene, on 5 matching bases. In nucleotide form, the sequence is TGTGCCAGCAAGGTCGGACACCTGAATCAGCCCCAGCATTTT. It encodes CASKVGHLNQPQHF.